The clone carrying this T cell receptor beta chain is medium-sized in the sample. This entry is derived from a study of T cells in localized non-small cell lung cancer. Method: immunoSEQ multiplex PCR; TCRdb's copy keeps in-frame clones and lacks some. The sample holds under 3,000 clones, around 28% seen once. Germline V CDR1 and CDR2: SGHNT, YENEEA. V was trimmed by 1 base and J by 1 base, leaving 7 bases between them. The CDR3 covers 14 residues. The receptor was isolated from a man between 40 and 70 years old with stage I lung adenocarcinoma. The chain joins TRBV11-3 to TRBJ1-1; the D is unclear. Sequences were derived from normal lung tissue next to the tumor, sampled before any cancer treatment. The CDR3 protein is CASSLGPGNTEAFF. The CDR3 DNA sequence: TGTGCCAGCAGCTTAGGTCCGGGGAACACTGAAGCTTTCTTT.